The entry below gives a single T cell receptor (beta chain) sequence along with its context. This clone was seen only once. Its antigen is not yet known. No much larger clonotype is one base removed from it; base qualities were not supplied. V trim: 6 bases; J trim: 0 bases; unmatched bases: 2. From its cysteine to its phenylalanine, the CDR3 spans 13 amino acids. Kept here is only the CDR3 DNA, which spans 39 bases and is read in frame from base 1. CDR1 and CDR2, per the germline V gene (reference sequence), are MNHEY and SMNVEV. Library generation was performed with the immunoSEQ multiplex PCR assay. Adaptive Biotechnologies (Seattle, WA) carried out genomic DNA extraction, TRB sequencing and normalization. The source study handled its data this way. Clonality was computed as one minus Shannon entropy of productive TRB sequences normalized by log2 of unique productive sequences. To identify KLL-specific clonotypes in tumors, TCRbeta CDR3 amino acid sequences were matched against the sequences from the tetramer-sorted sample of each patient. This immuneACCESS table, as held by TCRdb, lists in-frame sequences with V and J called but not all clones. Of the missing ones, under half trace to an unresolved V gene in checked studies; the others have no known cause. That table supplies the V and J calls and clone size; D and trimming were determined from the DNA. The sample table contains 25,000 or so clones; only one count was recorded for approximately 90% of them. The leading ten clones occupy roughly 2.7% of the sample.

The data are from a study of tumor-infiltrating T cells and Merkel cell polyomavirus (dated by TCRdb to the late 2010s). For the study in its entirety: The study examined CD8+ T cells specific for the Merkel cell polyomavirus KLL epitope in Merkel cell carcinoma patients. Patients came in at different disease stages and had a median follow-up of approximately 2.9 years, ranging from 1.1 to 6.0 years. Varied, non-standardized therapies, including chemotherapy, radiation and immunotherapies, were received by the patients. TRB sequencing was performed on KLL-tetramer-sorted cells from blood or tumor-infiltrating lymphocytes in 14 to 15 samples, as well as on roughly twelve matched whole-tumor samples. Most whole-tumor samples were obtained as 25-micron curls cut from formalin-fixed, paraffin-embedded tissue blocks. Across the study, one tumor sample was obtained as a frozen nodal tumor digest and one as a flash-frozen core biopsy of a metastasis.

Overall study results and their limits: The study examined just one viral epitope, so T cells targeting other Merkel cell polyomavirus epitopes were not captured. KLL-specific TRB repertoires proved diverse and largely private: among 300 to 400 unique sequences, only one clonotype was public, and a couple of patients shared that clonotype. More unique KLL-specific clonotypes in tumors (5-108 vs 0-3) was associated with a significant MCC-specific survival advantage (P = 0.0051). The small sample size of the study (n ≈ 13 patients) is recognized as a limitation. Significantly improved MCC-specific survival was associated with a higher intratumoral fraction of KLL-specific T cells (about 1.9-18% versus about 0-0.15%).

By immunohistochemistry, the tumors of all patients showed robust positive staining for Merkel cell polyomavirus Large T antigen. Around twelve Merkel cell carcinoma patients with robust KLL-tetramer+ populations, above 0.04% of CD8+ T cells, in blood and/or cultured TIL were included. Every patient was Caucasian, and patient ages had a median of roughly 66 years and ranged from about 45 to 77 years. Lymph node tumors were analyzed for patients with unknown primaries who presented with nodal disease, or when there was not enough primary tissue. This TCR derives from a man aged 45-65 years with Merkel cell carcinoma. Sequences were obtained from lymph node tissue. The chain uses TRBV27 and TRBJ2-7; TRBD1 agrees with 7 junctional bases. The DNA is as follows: TGTGCCAGCAGGGGACAGTTCTCCTACGAGCAGTACTTC. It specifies CASRGQFSYEQYF.